A selection of T cell receptor beta chains follows, all from one sample in a study of T cells in Graves' hyperthyroidism and ophthalmopathy. TCRdb reanalysed the multiplex PCR reads using MiXCR and keeps one entry per CDR3 protein. The profile shows more than 500,000 distinct CDR3 sequences, around 43% of them singletons. Sequencing was performed on peripheral blood or thyroid tissue (not recorded which). Source of these receptors: an adult woman with Graves' disease, either hyperthyroidism or ophthalmopathy (not recorded which). The CDR3 runs from the conserved cysteine through the conserved F or W. The D gene is left open where the match is weak. The size field is filled for only some rows; it gives once, few, many or a size class.

.,TRBJ1-6,.,TRBV3-1,TGTGCCAGCAGCCAATTCGGTGGCTTGGATTCACCCCTCCACTTT,CASSQFGGLDSPLHF
.,TRBJ2-7,.,TRBV29-1,TGCAGCAGTGAATGGGCAGCCCAGGGAGAGCAGTACTTC,CSSEWAAQGEQYF
.,TRBJ2-5,once,TRBV11-1,TGTGCCAGCAGCTTGGACACCCCCGGGACCCAGTACTTC,CASSLDTPGTQYF
.,TRBJ1-4,.,TRBV12-3/TRBV12-4,TGTGCCAGCAGTTTATCGGACGGGAGGGGTGAAAAACTGTTTTTT,CASSLSDGRGEKLFF
TRBD1,TRBJ1-2,once,TRBV29-1,TGCAGCGTGGGGGACAGGGTGGATGGCTACACCTTC,CSVGDRVDGYTF
.,TRBJ2-7,.,TRBV6-5,TGTGCCAGCAGTTACTCCCCCAGCGGGACACGAGCCTACGAGCAGTACTTC,CASSYSPSGTRAYEQYF
TRBD1,TRBJ2-7,.,TRBV29-1,TGCAGCTTCGACAGGGGACCCTACGAGCAGTACTTC,CSFDRGPYEQYF
.,TRBJ1-1,.,TRBV15,TGTGCCAGCATCGGCACAGGTGGGAAAACTGAAGCTTTCTTT,CASIGTGGKTEAFF
TRBD2,TRBJ2-7,few,TRBV20-1,TGCAGTGCTACCTTGATAGCGGGGGACTACGAGCAGTACTTC,CSATLIAGDYEQYF
.,TRBJ1-5,once,TRBV20-1,TGCAGTGCTAGGGTTAACCAGCCCCAGCATTTT,CSARVNQPQHF
TRBD1,TRBJ1-4,many,TRBV20-1,TGCAGTGCACAGACAGGGGGCGGGGGTGGTGAAAAACTGTTTTTT,CSAQTGGGGGEKLFF
TRBD2,TRBJ2-7,many,TRBV6-6,TGTGCCAGCAGGGGACTAGCGGGAGATCCATACGAGCAGTACTTC,CASRGLAGDPYEQYF
.,TRBJ1-5,.,TRBV29-1,TGCAGCGTTGCAGGGTCGGATCAGCCCCAGCATTTT,CSVAGSDQPQHF
.,TRBJ1-2,once,TRBV28,TGTGCCAGCAGTTTATCCAGGGACGGACGTGGCTACACCTTC,CASSLSRDGRGYTF
TRBD2,TRBJ2-2,.,TRBV11-2,TGTGCCAGCAGCTCCATAGGCGGGAGGGCCGGGGAGCTGTTTTTT,CASSSIGGRAGELFF
.,TRBJ2-5,many,TRBV29-1,TGCAGCGTTGGAGGCAACCAAGAGACCCAGTACTTC,CSVGGNQETQYF
.,TRBJ1-2,.,TRBV20-1,TGCAGTGCTAGAGATAAACAATTGGGGGGAGGCTACACCTTC,CSARDKQLGGGYTF
TRBD2,TRBJ2-5,many,TRBV20-1,TGCAGTGCTAAGGCTAGCGGGAGGGTGGTGACCCAGTACTTC,CSAKASGRVVTQYF
.,TRBJ1-5,.,TRBV20-1,TGCAGTGCTAGTCCCAGGGGAGGTCAGCCCCAGCATTTT,CSASPRGGQPQHF
.,TRBJ1-2,.,TRBV11-1,TGTGCCAGCAGCTCCGTGGTTTGGGGTTCTATAAGCTACACCTTC,CASSSVVWGSISYTF
.,TRBJ1-2,many,TRBV4-1,TGCGCCAGCAGCCAAGACTACGGGTCCTATGGCTACACCTTC,CASSQDYGSYGYTF
.,TRBJ1-1,few,TRBV2,TGTGCCACCACCGGGGCTAGGAACACTGAAGCTTTCTTT,CATTGARNTEAFF
TRBD1,TRBJ1-1,few,TRBV28,TGTGCCAGCAGTACCCGGACAGGGGAGACTGAAGCTTTCTTT,CASSTRTGETEAFF
.,TRBJ2-6,few,TRBV13,TGTGCCAGCAGCAATACAGGATTCTCTGGGGCCAACGTCCTGACTTTC,CASSNTGFSGANVLTF
TRBD2,TRBJ2-7,.,TRBV28,TGTGCCAGCAACGACCGCGGGGGAAGCGCTTGGGACGAGCAGTACTTC,CASNDRGGSAWDEQYF
.,TRBJ2-7,.,TRBV7-2,TGTGCCAGCAGGCGCGACACACCAAACCACTACGAGCAGTACTTC,CASRRDTPNHYEQYF
TRBD1,TRBJ1-1,few,TRBV28,TGTGCCAGCAAGGGGGCATCTGAAGCTTTCTTT,CASKGASEAFF
.,TRBJ2-2,.,TRBV20-1,TGCAGTGCTAGCGGGCGTGCGAACACCGGGGAGCTGTTTTTT,CSASGRANTGELFF
.,TRBJ2-2,few,TRBV24-1,TGTGCCACCAGTGATCGGAGTCTGTACACCGGGGAGCTGTTTTTT,CATSDRSLYTGELFF
TRBD1,TRBJ1-3,.,TRBV20-1,TGCAGTCTTAACAGGGGGCGAGGAAACACCATATATTTT,CSLNRGRGNTIYF
TRBD1,TRBJ1-1,once,TRBV2,TGTGCCAGCCGACCGGGACAGAAATCAGCTTTCTTT,CASRPGQKSAFF
.,TRBJ1-1,many,TRBV7-2,TGTGCCAGCAGCTTGGGAGGGATGAACACTGAAGCTTTCTTT,CASSLGGMNTEAFF
.,TRBJ2-7,many,TRBV4-1,TGCGCCAGCAGCCAAGATGGGATCTACGAGCAGTACTTC,CASSQDGIYEQYF
.,TRBJ1-1,.,TRBV3-1,TGTGCCAGCAGCCAACTAAGCACTGAAGCTTACTTT,CASSQLSTEAYF
.,TRBJ2-5,many,TRBV2,TGTGCCAGCAACCGGGACTCCAATCGCGCAGAGACCCAGTACTTC,CASNRDSNRAETQYF
TRBD1,TRBJ1-1,.,TRBV6-2/TRBV6-3,TGTGCCAGCAGTTACCCTTATCGACAGGGACGGGGCACTGAAGCTTTCTTT,CASSYPYRQGRGTEAFF
TRBD2,TRBJ2-7,.,TRBV27,TGTGCCAGCAATAGCGGGAGCTCCTACGAGCAGTACTTC,CASNSGSSYEQYF
.,TRBJ1-1,.,TRBV5-1,TGTGCCAGCAGTTTATGGGGCGCAGACACTGAAGCTTTCTTT,CASSLWGADTEAFF
.,TRBJ2-7,.,TRBV15,TGTGCCACCAGCAGAGATACACGGGAGCAGTACTTC,CATSRDTREQYF
TRBD2,TRBJ2-5,.,TRBV24-1,TGTGCCACCAGTGATTTTTCGGCGGGAGTAGACGGGACCCAGTACTTC,CATSDFSAGVDGTQYF
TRBD2,TRBJ2-7,.,TRBV15,TGTGCCACCAGCAGACCTCTAGCGGGAGATGTCGAGCAGTACTTC,CATSRPLAGDVEQYF
.,TRBJ1-1,few,TRBV4-1,TGCGCCAGCAGCCAGGGCCAGGGCGGCTCTGAAGCTTTCTTT,CASSQGQGGSEAFF
.,TRBJ1-6,once,TRBV12-3/TRBV12-4,TGTGCCAGCAGGGGCAGGGGATATAATTCACCCCTCCACTTT,CASRGRGYNSPLHF
.,TRBJ2-7,many,TRBV7-9,TGTGCCAGCAGCTTAGGGGAGGCCTACGAGCAGTACTTC,CASSLGEAYEQYF
.,TRBJ2-5,.,TRBV7-9,TGTGCCAGCAGCATAGGATTAGCTTGGGAGACCCAGTACTTC,CASSIGLAWETQYF
.,TRBJ2-2,many,TRBV6-6,TGTGCCAGCAGTTACTCGAGCAGGGCCAGCGGGGAGCTGTTTTTT,CASSYSSRASGELFF
.,TRBJ2-7,.,TRBV29-1,TGCAGCGTCTCGGGACTCAACTCCTACGAGCAGTACTTC,CSVSGLNSYEQYF
TRBD1,TRBJ2-7,few,TRBV12-3/TRBV12-4,TGTGCCAGCAGTTCACCGGGACAGGGAAACTACTACGAGCAGTACTTC,CASSSPGQGNYYEQYF
.,TRBJ2-2,few,TRBV15,TGTGCCACCAGCAGGACAGTCGCGAACACCGGGGAGCTGTTTTTT,CATSRTVANTGELFF